This is a list of T cell receptor beta chains from one sample in a study of shared clonotypes between healthy human individuals. TCRdb's copy holds only in-frame clones and misses some; the assay was immunoSEQ multiplex PCR. The data show fewer than 550,000 clones, about 75% seen once. The sequenced material came from PBMCs. The receptors were sampled from a woman in her thirties or forties in good health. Some clones in this sample may be carry-over from other donors' samples. CDR3s include the opening cysteine and the closing phenylalanine or tryptophan. The D gene is left open where the match is weak. Only some rows state a clone size, as once, few, many or a class for expanded clones.

cdr3_aa: CASSRRSYEQYF
cdr3_nt: TGTGCCAGCAGTCGCCGTTCCTACGAGCAGTACTTC
clone_size: .
d_call: .
j_call: TRBJ2-7
v_call: TRBV28

cdr3_aa: CASSSLLVVAGHQETQYF
cdr3_nt: TGTGCCAGCAGCTCCCTGCTTGTGGTAGCGGGCCACCAAGAGACCCAGTACTTC
clone_size: .
d_call: TRBD2
j_call: TRBJ2-5
v_call: TRBV11-2

cdr3_aa: CASSSRGNEQFF
cdr3_nt: TGCGCCAGCAGCTCGAGGGGGAATGAGCAGTTCTTC
clone_size: .
d_call: .
j_call: TRBJ2-1
v_call: TRBV5-1

cdr3_aa: CASSPREQYYGYTF
cdr3_nt: TGCGCCAGCAGCCCCCGGGAACAGTACTATGGCTACACCTTC
clone_size: .
d_call: .
j_call: TRBJ1-2
v_call: TRBV5-1

cdr3_aa: CASSPWGEQYF
cdr3_nt: TGTGCCAGCAGTCCGTGGGGGGAGCAGTACTTC
clone_size: .
d_call: .
j_call: TRBJ2-7
v_call: TRBV28

cdr3_aa: CAISTIQGNSYEQYF
cdr3_nt: TGTGCCATCAGTACAATACAGGGGAACTCCTACGAGCAGTACTTC
clone_size: .
d_call: TRBD1
j_call: TRBJ2-7
v_call: TRBV10-3

cdr3_aa: CSAGLAGKQETQYF
cdr3_nt: TGCAGCGCGGGACTAGCGGGCAAACAAGAGACCCAGTACTTC
clone_size: .
d_call: TRBD2
j_call: TRBJ2-5
v_call: TRBV29-1

cdr3_aa: CASSPTGTVEAFF
cdr3_nt: TGTGCCAGCAGCCCAACCGGGACGGTTGAAGCTTTCTTT
clone_size: once
d_call: .
j_call: TRBJ1-1
v_call: TRBV7-8

cdr3_aa: CASSALTGYTEAFF
cdr3_nt: TGTGCCAGCAGCGCCTTGACAGGGTACACTGAAGCTTTCTTT
clone_size: once
d_call: TRBD1
j_call: TRBJ1-1
v_call: TRBV9

cdr3_aa: CASSISHSSTDTQYF
cdr3_nt: TGTGCCAGTAGTATTAGTCACAGCAGCACAGATACGCAGTATTTT
clone_size: .
d_call: .
j_call: TRBJ2-3
v_call: TRBV19

cdr3_aa: CASSQDLSGRFGEQFF
cdr3_nt: TGCGCCAGCAGCCAAGATTTAAGCGGGAGATTTGGTGAGCAGTTCTTC
clone_size: .
d_call: TRBD2
j_call: TRBJ2-1
v_call: TRBV4-1

cdr3_aa: CASSYKAARHTEAFF
cdr3_nt: TGTGCCAGCAGTTACAAGGCAGCTCGGCACACTGAAGCTTTCTTT
clone_size: .
d_call: .
j_call: TRBJ1-1
v_call: TRBV6-5

cdr3_aa: CASSARAGEKLFF
cdr3_nt: TGCGCCAGCAGCGCCAGAGCGGGTGAAAAACTGTTTTTT
clone_size: .
d_call: .
j_call: TRBJ1-4
v_call: TRBV5-1

cdr3_aa: CASSLVGETQYF
cdr3_nt: TGTGCCAGCAGCTTAGTTGGGGAGACCCAGTACTTC
clone_size: .
d_call: .
j_call: TRBJ2-5
v_call: TRBV7-9

cdr3_aa: CAWSAGGSETQYF
cdr3_nt: TGTGCCTGGAGTGCTGGCGGTTCAGAGACCCAGTACTTC
clone_size: once
d_call: .
j_call: TRBJ2-5
v_call: TRBV30

cdr3_aa: CASSFRDNSYEQYF
cdr3_nt: TGTGCCAGCAGCTTCCGGGACAACTCCTACGAGCAGTACTTC
clone_size: .
d_call: .
j_call: TRBJ2-7
v_call: TRBV7-2

cdr3_aa: CASSARQGRVADTQYF
cdr3_nt: TGTGCCAGCAGTGCCCGCCAGGGGAGGGTTGCAGATACGCAGTATTTT
clone_size: .
d_call: .
j_call: TRBJ2-3
v_call: TRBV25-1

cdr3_aa: CASSPLSEQFF
cdr3_nt: TGTGCCAGCTCACCCCTCAGTGAGCAGTTCTTC
clone_size: .
d_call: .
j_call: TRBJ2-1
v_call: TRBV18

cdr3_aa: CASEGETQYF
cdr3_nt: TGCGCCAGCGAGGGAGAGACCCAGTACTTC
clone_size: .
d_call: .
j_call: TRBJ2-5
v_call: TRBV10-1

cdr3_aa: CAWSVLGETQYF
cdr3_nt: TGTGCCTGGAGTGTATTGGGAGAGACCCAGTACTTC
clone_size: few
d_call: .
j_call: TRBJ2-5
v_call: TRBV30

cdr3_aa: CAWSVVGARVIQYF
cdr3_nt: TGTGCCTGGAGTGTGGTCGGGGCTAGGGTCATTCAGTACTTC
clone_size: .
d_call: .
j_call: TRBJ2-4
v_call: TRBV30

cdr3_aa: CASSFSGSPDTQYF
cdr3_nt: TGTGCCAGCAGCTTTAGCGGGAGCCCAGATACGCAGTATTTT
clone_size: .
d_call: TRBD2
j_call: TRBJ2-3
v_call: TRBV5-4

cdr3_aa: CASSLAPRDGQSNQPQHF
cdr3_nt: TGCGCCAGCAGCTTGGCCCCCCGGGACGGCCAAAGTAATCAGCCCCAGCATTTT
clone_size: .
d_call: .
j_call: TRBJ1-5
v_call: TRBV5-1

cdr3_aa: CASSLAGGQNTGELFF
cdr3_nt: TGCGCCAGCAGCTTGGCTGGGGGCCAGAACACCGGGGAGCTGTTTTTT
clone_size: .
d_call: .
j_call: TRBJ2-2
v_call: TRBV5-1

cdr3_aa: CASSLYRDSSYEQYF
cdr3_nt: TGTGCCAGCAGTTTATACCGGGACAGCTCCTACGAGCAGTACTTC
clone_size: .
d_call: TRBD1
j_call: TRBJ2-7
v_call: TRBV27

cdr3_aa: CASSLGGSQETQYF
cdr3_nt: TGTGCCAGCAGTTTAGGAGGGTCACAAGAGACCCAGTACTTC
clone_size: .
d_call: .
j_call: TRBJ2-5
v_call: TRBV28

cdr3_aa: CASSVEREQYF
cdr3_nt: TGCGCCAGCAGTGTGGAACGGGAGCAGTACTTC
clone_size: .
d_call: .
j_call: TRBJ2-7
v_call: TRBV10-1

cdr3_aa: CASSFGGTGNYEQYF
cdr3_nt: TGTGCCAGCTCTTTTGGAGGGACAGGGAATTACGAGCAGTACTTC
clone_size: .
d_call: TRBD1
j_call: TRBJ2-7
v_call: TRBV11-3

cdr3_aa: CASSVGQISQYGYTF
cdr3_nt: TGTGCCAGCAGCGTTGGACAGATAAGCCAGTATGGCTACACCTTC
clone_size: few
d_call: .
j_call: TRBJ1-2
v_call: TRBV9

cdr3_aa: CASSGPGTGGLGEQFF
cdr3_nt: TGTGCCAGCAGTGGACCCGGGACAGGGGGGTTAGGTGAGCAGTTCTTC
clone_size: few
d_call: TRBD1
j_call: TRBJ2-1
v_call: TRBV25-1

cdr3_aa: CASSVESGTGWDEKLFF
cdr3_nt: TGTGCCAGCAGCGTAGAATCAGGAACAGGGTGGGATGAAAAACTGTTTTTT
clone_size: few
d_call: .
j_call: TRBJ1-4
v_call: TRBV9

cdr3_aa: CATSRVVPNTQYF
cdr3_nt: TGTGCCACCAGCAGGGTGGTCCCAAATACGCAGTATTTT
clone_size: .
d_call: .
j_call: TRBJ2-3
v_call: TRBV15

cdr3_aa: CASSVVGTGENGYTF
cdr3_nt: TGTGCCAGCAGCGTAGTTGGGACAGGGGAGAACGGCTACACCTTC
clone_size: .
d_call: TRBD1
j_call: TRBJ1-2
v_call: TRBV9

cdr3_aa: CASIRTSRTYNEQFF
cdr3_nt: TGTGCCAGCATCAGGACTAGCAGAACCTACAATGAGCAGTTCTTC
clone_size: .
d_call: TRBD2
j_call: TRBJ2-1
v_call: TRBV28

cdr3_aa: CASSTSGNTIYF
cdr3_nt: TGTGCCAGCAGCACATCTGGAAACACCATATATTTT
clone_size: .
d_call: .
j_call: TRBJ1-3
v_call: TRBV14

cdr3_aa: CASSPAKGVLVAKNIQYF
cdr3_nt: TGTGCCAGCAGCCCCGCGAAGGGAGTTTTGGTAGCCAAAAACATTCAGTACTTC
clone_size: .
d_call: .
j_call: TRBJ2-4
v_call: TRBV7-9

cdr3_aa: CASSPQVTTDTQYF
cdr3_nt: TGTGCCAGCTCACCCCAGGTAACCACAGATACGCAGTATTTT
clone_size: .
d_call: .
j_call: TRBJ2-3
v_call: TRBV18

cdr3_aa: CASSLSPGYLAKNIQYF
cdr3_nt: TGTGCCAGCAGTTTATCCCCGGGTTACCTAGCCAAAAACATTCAGTACTTC
clone_size: few
d_call: .
j_call: TRBJ2-4
v_call: TRBV27

cdr3_aa: CASSLDGSRHNEQFF
cdr3_nt: TGTGCCAGCAGCTTGGACGGGAGTCGCCACAATGAGCAGTTCTTC
clone_size: .
d_call: .
j_call: TRBJ2-1
v_call: TRBV7-2

cdr3_aa: CASSLPRTGWQPQHF
cdr3_nt: TGTGCCAGCAGCTTGCCCCGGACAGGGTGGCAGCCCCAGCATTTT
clone_size: .
d_call: TRBD1
j_call: TRBJ1-5
v_call: TRBV5-8

cdr3_aa: CASSPGNGNQPQHF
cdr3_nt: TGTGCCAGCTCACCAGGGAACGGCAATCAGCCCCAGCATTTT
clone_size: .
d_call: .
j_call: TRBJ1-5
v_call: TRBV18

cdr3_aa: CASSFLTGSETQYF
cdr3_nt: TGTGCCAGCAGCTTTTTGACAGGGTCAGAGACCCAGTACTTC
clone_size: .
d_call: TRBD1
j_call: TRBJ2-5
v_call: TRBV7-9

cdr3_aa: CARSPSHELYTF
cdr3_nt: TGTGCCAGAAGCCCCTCACATGAGCTCTACACCTTC
clone_size: .
d_call: .
j_call: TRBJ1-2
v_call: TRBV5-3

cdr3_aa: CASSVQSGTGETQYF
cdr3_nt: TGTGCCAGCAGTGTCCAATCAGGGACGGGGGAGACCCAGTACTTC
clone_size: .
d_call: .
j_call: TRBJ2-5
v_call: TRBV2

cdr3_aa: CASSEIRGLTEAFF
cdr3_nt: TGTGCCAGCAGTGAAATTCGGGGGCTCACTGAAGCTTTCTTT
clone_size: .
d_call: .
j_call: TRBJ1-1
v_call: TRBV2

cdr3_aa: CASSTGLAGGIEDEQFF
cdr3_nt: TGCGCCAGCAGCACTGGACTAGCGGGAGGGATCGAGGATGAGCAGTTCTTC
clone_size: .
d_call: TRBD2
j_call: TRBJ2-1
v_call: TRBV5-1